Listed below are T cell receptor beta chains from one sample, sequenced in a study of blood T cells in healthy people across ages. TCRdb re-called the 5' RACE reads with MiXCR, one entry per CDR3 protein. Seen here are some 1,500,000 distinct CDR3 sequences, roughly 43% observed once, and the top ten hold less than 5%. Sequenced: blood. These receptors were taken from a woman younger than 30 in good health. The CDR3 runs from the conserved cysteine through the conserved F or W.

j_call	v_call	cdr3_aa
TRBJ1-2	TRBV20-1	CSARVGGSNGYTF
TRBJ2-3	TRBV9	CASSSPYGRATDTQYF
TRBJ2-1	TRBV5-1	CASSLGPGSSYNEQFF
-	TRBV6-6	CASRKTGAPTHEQYF
TRBJ2-4	TRBV12-3/TRBV12-4	CASSLSPLRALAKNIQYF
TRBJ1-5	TRBV6-1	CASQYLTPNQPQHF
TRBJ2-7	TRBV29-1	CSVVVQTYEQYF
TRBJ2-7	TRBV7-2	CASSLEVKRAYEQYF
TRBJ2-5	TRBV27	CASSGTEETQYF
TRBJ2-4	TRBV2	CASTAPGDLPGGHEQYF
TRBJ2-4	TRBV6-2/TRBV6-3	CAARGRNDGNIQYF
-	TRBV20-1	CSATSLQVAYNEQYF
TRBJ2-5	TRBV25-1	CASSALRIEQETQYF
TRBJ2-3	TRBV20-1	CSALTSGGPADTQYF
TRBJ1-1	TRBV7-6	CASSLDQGNTEAFF
TRBJ1-4	TRBV24-1	CATRDGPNEKLFF
TRBJ2-7	TRBV10-3	CAISESDRSRAEQYF
TRBJ1-2	TRBV9	CATGQGITGDYGYTF
TRBJ1-2	TRBV7-9	CASRHRTGPGYGYTF
TRBJ2-1	TRBV9	CASSVEGVLAGVNEQFF
TRBJ2-5	TRBV29-1	CSVYRGETQYF
TRBJ2-3	TRBV2	CASSDTGLADTQYF
TRBJ2-6	TRBV7-9	CASSHKTGSAGANVLTF
TRBJ2-7	TRBV7-2	CASSPNGAEQYF
TRBJ2-7	TRBV30	CAWKARGLDEQYF